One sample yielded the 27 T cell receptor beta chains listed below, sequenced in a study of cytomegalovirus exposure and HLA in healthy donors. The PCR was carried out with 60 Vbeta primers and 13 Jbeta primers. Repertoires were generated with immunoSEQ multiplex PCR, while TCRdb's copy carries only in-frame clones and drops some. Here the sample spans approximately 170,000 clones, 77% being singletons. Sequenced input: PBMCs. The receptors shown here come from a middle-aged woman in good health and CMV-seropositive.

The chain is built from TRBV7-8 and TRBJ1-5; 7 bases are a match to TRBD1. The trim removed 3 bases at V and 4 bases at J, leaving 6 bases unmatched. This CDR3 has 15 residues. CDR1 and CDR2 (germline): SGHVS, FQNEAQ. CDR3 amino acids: CASSFGVQGNQPQHF. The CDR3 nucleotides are TGTGCCAGCAGCTTTGGAGTACAGGGGAATCAGCCCCAGCATTTT.

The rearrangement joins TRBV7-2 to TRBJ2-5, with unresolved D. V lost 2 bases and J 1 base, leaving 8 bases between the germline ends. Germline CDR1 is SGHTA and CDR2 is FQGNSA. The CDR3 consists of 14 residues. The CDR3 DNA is TGTGCCAGCAGCTTACAGCTAGGCCAAGAGACCCAGTACTTC. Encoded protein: CASSLQLGQETQYF.

CDR3 amino acids: CATSTYVQGDYGYTF. The CDR3, as DNA: TGTGCCACCAGCACCTATGTACAGGGGGACTATGGCTACACCTTC. The chain links TRBV15 to TRBJ1-2; 8 bases are shared with TRBD1. CDR3 length: 15 amino acids. Germline-derived CDR1 and CDR2 are LNHNV and YYDKDF (reference sequence). Trimming cost V 4 bases and J 3 bases; bases outside gene matches: 7.

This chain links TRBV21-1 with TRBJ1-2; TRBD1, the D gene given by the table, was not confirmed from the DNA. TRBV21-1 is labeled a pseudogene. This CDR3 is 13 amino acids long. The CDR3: CASTSDRNYGYTF. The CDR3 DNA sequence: TGTGCCAGCACCTCGGACAGGAACTATGGCTACACCTTC.

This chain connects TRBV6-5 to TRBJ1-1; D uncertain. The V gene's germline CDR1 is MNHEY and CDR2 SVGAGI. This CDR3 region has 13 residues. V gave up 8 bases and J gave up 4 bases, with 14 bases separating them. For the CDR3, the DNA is TGTGCCAGCCGGTCTACCGGTAGCACTGAAGCTTTCTTT. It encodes CASRSTGSTEAFF.

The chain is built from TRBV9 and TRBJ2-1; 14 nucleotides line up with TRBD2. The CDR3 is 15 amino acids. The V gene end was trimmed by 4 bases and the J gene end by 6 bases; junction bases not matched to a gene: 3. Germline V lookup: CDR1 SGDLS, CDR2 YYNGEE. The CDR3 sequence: CASSQTSGRVNEQFF. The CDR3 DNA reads TGTGCCAGCAGCCAGACTAGCGGGAGGGTCAATGAGCAGTTCTTC. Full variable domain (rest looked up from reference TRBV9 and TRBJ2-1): DSGVTQTPKHLITATGQRVTLRCSPRSGDLSVYWYQQSLDQGLQFLIQYYNGEERAKGNILERFSAQQFPDLHSELNLSSLELGDSALYFCASSQTSGRVNEQFFGPGTRLTVL.

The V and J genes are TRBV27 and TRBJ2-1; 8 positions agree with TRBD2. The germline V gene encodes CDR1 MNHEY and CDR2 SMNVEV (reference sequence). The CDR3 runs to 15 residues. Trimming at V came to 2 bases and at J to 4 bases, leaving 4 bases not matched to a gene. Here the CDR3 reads CASSLERGPYNEQFF. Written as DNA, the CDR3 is TGTGCCAGCAGTTTAGAGCGGGGGCCGTACAATGAGCAGTTCTTC.

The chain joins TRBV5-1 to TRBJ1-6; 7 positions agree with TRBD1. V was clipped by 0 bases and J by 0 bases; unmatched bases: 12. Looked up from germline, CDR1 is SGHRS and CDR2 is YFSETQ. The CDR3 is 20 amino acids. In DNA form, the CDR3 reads TGCGCCAGCAGCTTGGAGGCTCGGGGACAGTTTGTCTCCTATAATTCACCCCTCCACTTT. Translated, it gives CASSLEARGQFVSYNSPLHF.

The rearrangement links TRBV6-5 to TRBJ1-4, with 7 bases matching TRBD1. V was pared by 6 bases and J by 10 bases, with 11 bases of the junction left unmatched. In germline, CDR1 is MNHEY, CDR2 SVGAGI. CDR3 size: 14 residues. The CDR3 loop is CASSSGQSLGKLFF. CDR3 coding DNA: TGTGCCAGCAGCTCGGGACAGTCTCTAGGAAAACTGTTTTTT.

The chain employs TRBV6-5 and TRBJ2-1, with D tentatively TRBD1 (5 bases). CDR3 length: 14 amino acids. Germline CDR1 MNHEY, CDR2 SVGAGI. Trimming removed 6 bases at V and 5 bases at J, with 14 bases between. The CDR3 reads CASRSPRRDNEQFF. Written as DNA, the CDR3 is TGTGCCAGCAGATCTCCCCGCAGGGACAATGAGCAGTTCTTC.

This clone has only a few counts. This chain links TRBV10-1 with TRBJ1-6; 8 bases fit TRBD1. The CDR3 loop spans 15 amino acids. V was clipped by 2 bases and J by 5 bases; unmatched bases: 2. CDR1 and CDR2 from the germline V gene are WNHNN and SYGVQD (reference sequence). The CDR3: CASSEKTGDNSPLHF. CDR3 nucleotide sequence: TGCGCCAGCAGTGAGAAGACAGGGGATAATTCACCCCTCCACTTT.

CDR3 sequence: CAWSLSGGRNYGYTF. The CDR3 nucleotides read TGTGCCTGGAGCCTCTCAGGGGGTCGGAACTATGGCTACACCTTC. This rearrangement joins TRBV30 to TRBJ1-2; TRBD1 matches at 7 bases. Germline CDR1 and CDR2: GTSNPN and SVGIG (reference sequence). The CDR3 is 15 amino acids. The V segment lost 3 bases and the J segment 2 bases; nucleotides outside the gene matches: 9.

As DNA, the CDR3 is TGTGCCAGCAGCCGATCTAGCGGGAGTATTACATCGGAGACCCAGTACTTC. Amino acids: CASSRSSGSITSETQYF. This chain joins TRBV7-2 and TRBJ2-5, with 10 bases aligning to TRBD2. Germline CDR1 reads SGHTA; CDR2 reads FQGNSA. CDR3 length equals 17 residues. The V segment lost 5 bases and the J segment 5 bases; nucleotides outside the gene matches: 14.

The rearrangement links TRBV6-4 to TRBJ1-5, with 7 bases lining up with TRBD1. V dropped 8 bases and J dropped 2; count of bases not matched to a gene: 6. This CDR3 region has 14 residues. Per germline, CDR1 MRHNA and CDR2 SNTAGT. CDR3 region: CASQEGGRNQPQHF. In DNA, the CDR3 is TGTGCCAGCCAGGAAGGGGGCCGCAATCAGCCCCAGCATTTT.

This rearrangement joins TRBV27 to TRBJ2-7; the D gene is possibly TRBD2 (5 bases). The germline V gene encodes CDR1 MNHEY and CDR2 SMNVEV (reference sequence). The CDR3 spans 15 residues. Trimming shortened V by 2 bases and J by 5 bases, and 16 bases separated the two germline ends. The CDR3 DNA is TGTGCCAGCAGTTTAAGGGTCGGGAATCTGAACGAGCAGTACTTC. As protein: CASSLRVGNLNEQYF.

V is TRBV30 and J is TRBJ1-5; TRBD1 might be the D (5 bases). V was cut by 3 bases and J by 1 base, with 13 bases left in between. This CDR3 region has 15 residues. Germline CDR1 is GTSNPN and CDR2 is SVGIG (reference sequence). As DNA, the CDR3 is TGTGCCTGGAGGCAGGGCATTACAAGCAATCAGCCCCAGCATTTT. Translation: CAWRQGITSNQPQHF.

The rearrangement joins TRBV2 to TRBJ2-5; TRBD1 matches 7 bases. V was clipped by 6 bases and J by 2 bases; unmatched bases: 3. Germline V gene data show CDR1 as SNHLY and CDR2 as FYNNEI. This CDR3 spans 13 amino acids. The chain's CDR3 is CASSGDSQETQYF. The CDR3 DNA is TGTGCCAGCAGCGGGGACAGTCAAGAGACCCAGTACTTC.

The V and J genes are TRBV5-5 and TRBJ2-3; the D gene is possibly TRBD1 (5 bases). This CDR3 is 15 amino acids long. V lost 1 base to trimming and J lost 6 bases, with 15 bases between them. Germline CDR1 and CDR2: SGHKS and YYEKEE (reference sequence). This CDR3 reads CASSLSTGADDTQYF. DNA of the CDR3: TGTGCCAGCAGCTTGAGTACTGGGGCTGACGATACGCAGTATTTT. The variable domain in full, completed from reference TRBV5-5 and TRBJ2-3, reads DAGVTQSPTHLIKTRGQQVTLRCSPISGHKSVSWYQQVLGQGPQFIFQYYEKEERGRGNFPDRFSARQFPNYSSELNVNALLLGDSALYLCASSLSTGADDTQYFGPGTRLTVL.

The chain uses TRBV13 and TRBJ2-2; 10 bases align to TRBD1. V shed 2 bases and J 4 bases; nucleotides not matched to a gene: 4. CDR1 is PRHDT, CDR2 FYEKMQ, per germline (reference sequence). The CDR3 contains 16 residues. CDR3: CASSLRQGAVTGELFF. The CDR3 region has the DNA TGTGCCAGCAGCTTAAGACAGGGGGCGGTCACCGGGGAGCTGTTTTTT.

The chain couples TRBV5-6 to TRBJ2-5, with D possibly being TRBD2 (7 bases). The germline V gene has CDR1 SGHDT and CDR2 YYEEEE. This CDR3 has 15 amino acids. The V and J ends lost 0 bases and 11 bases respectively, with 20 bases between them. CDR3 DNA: TGTGCCAGCAGCTTGGCCGGGGGGCATTGGGGGGAGCAGTACTTC. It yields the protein CASSLAGGHWGEQYF.

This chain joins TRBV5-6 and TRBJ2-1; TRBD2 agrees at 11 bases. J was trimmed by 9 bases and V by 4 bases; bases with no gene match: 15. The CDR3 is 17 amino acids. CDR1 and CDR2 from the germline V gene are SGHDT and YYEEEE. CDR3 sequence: CASSADSGGAFLGEQFF. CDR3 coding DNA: TGTGCCAGCAGCGCAGATAGCGGGGGGGCCTTCCTTGGTGAGCAGTTCTTC.

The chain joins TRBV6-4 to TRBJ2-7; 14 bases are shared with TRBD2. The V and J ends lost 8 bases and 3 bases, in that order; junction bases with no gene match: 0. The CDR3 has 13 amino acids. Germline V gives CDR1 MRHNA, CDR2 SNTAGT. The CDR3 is CASGTSGGYEQYF. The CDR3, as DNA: TGTGCCAGCGGGACTAGCGGGGGCTACGAGCAGTACTTC.

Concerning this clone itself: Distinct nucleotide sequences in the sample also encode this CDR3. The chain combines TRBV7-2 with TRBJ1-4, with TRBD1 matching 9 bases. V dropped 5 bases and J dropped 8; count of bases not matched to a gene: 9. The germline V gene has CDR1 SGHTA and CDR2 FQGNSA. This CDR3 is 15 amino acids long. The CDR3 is CASSPMGQGGEKLFF. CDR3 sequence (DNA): TGTGCCAGCAGCCCCATGGGACAGGGCGGAGAAAAACTGTTTTTT. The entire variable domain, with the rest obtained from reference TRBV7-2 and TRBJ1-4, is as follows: GAGVSQSPSNKVTEKGKDVELRCDPISGHTALYWYRQSLGQGLEFLIYFQGNSAPDKSGLPSDRFSAERTGGSVSTLTIQRTQQEDSAVYLCASSPMGQGGEKLFFGSGTQLSVL.

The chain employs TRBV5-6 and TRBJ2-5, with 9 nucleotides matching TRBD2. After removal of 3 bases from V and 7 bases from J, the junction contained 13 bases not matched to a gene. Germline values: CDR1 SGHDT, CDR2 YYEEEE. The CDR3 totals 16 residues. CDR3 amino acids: CASSSRLAAGAGTQYF. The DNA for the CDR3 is TGTGCCAGCAGCTCTAGACTAGCGGCAGGGGCGGGGACCCAGTACTTC. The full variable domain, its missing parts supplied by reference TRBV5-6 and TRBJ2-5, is DAGVTQSPTHLIKTRGQQVTLRCSPKSGHDTVSWYQQALGQGPQFIFQYYEEEERQRGNFPDRFSGHQFPNYSSELNVNALLLGDSALYLCASSSRLAAGAGTQYFGPGTRLLVL.

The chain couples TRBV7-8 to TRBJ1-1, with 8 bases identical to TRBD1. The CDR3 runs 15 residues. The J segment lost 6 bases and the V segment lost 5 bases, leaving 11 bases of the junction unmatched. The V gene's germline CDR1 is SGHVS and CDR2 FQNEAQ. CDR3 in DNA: TGTGCCAGCAGCCCCCTGGACAGGGTATACGCTGAAGCTTTCTTT. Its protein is CASSPLDRVYAEAFF.

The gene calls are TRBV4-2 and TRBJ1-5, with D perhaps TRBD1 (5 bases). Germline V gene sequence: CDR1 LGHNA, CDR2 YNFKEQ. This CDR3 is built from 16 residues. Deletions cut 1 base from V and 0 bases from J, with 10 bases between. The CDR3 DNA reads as TGTGCCAGCAGCCAAGCCCCCCAGGGTAGCAATCAGCCCCAGCATTTT. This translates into CASSQAPQGSNQPQHF.

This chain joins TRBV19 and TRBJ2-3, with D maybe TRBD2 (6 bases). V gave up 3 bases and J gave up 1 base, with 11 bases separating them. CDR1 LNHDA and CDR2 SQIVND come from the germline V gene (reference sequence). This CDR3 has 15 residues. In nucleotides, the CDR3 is TGTGCCAGTAGTATTGGAGGGCCTCGCACAGATACGCAGTATTTT. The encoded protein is CASSIGGPRTDTQYF.